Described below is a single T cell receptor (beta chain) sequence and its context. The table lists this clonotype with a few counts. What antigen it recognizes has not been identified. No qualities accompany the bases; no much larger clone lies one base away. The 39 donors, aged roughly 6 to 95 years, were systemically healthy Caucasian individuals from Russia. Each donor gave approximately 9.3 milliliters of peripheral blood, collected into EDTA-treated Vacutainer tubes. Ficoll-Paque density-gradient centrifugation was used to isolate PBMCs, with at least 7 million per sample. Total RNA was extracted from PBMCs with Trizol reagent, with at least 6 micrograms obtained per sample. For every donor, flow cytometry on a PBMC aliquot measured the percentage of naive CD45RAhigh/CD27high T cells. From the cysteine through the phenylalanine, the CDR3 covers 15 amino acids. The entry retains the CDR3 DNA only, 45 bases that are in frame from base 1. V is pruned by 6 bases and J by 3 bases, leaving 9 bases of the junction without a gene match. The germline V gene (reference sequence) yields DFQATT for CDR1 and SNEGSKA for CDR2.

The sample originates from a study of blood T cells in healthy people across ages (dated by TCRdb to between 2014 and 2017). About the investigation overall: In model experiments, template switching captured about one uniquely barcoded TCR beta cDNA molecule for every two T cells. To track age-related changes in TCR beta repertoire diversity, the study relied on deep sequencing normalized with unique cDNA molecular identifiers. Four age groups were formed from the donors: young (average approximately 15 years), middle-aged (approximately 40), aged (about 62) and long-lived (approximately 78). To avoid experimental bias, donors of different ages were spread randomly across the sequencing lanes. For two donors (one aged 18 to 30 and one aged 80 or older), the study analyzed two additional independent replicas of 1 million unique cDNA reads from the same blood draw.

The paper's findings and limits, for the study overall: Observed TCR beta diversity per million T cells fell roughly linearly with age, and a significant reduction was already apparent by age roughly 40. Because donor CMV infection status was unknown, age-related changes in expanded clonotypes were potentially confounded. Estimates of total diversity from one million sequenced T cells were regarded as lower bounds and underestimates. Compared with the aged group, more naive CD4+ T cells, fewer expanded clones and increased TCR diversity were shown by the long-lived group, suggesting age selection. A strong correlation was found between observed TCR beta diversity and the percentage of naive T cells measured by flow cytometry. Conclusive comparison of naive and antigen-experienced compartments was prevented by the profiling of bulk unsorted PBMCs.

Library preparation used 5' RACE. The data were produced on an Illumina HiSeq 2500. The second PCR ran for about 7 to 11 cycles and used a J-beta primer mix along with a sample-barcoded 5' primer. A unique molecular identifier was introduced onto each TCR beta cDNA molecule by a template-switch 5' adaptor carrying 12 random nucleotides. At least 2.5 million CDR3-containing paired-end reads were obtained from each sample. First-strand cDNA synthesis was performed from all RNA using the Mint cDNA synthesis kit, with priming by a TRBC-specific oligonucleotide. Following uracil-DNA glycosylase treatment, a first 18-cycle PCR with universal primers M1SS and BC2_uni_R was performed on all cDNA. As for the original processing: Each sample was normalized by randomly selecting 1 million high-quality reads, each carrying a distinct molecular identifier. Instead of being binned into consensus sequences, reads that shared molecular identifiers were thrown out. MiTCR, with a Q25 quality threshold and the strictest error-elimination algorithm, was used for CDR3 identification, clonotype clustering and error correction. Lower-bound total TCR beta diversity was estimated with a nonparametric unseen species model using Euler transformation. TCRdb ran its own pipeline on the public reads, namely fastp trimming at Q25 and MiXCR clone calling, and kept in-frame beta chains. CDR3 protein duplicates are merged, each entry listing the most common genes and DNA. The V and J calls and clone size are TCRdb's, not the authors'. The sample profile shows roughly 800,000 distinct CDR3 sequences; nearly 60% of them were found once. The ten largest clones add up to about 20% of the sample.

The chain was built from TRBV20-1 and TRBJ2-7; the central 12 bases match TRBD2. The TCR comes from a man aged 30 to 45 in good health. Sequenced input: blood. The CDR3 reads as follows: CSARRSLAGGYEQYF. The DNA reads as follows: TGCAGTGCACGAAGGTCACTAGCGGGGGGCTACGAGCAGTACTTC.